This T cell receptor beta chain is from a study of regulatory T cells in long-lasting Graves disease (dated by TCRdb to the early 2020s). About the investigation overall: Newly diagnosed Graves' disease patients had taken antithyroid drugs for less than 3 months. Peripheral blood TCR sequencing and RNA sequencing compared persistent Graves' disease patients with newly diagnosed Graves' disease patients. The study took place in China and was registered as a clinical trial. A total of approximately 35 samples were covered by TCR sequencing, comprising approximately 13 persistent and 20 newly diagnosed Graves' disease patients.

The time point label corresponds to: newly diagnosed GD, antithyroid drugs for less than 3 months. For both TCR sequencing and RNA sequencing, RNA was extracted from PBMCs using TRIzol. Graves' disease was diagnosed according to American Thyroid Association guidelines. The patients came from an endocrinology department in Xi'an, China. From each patient, about 9 milliliters of peripheral blood was collected into an EDTA anticoagulant tube. Ficoll Paque Plus density gradient separation was used to isolate PBMCs, and no further T cell sorting was performed. An Agilent 2100 Bioanalyzer and agarose gel were used to assess RNA quality, and a NanoDrop 2000 was used to measure RNA concentration. Many counts were recorded for this clonotype. Its antigen is not yet known. No base qualities exist here, and no much larger clone lies one base off it. The library was prepared using multiplex PCR. TCRdb lists the instrument as Illumina HiSeq 4000. TCR beta libraries were built with iRepertoire HTBI primers and Arm-PCR amplification of CDR3 regions. PCR products were gel purified before sequencing. The authors' pipeline ran thus. Gene usage analysis of CDR3 amino acid clonotypes relied on the roughly 67 TRBV and 13 to 15 TRBJ segments identified across samples. Filtered high-quality paired reads were merged into contigs using COPE and FqMerger. BLAST was used to align contigs to IMGT TRBV, TRBD and TRBJ reference genes, with CDR3 defined following IMGT. Any clonotype with a frequency above 0.1% was classified as a highly expanded clone. Shannon entropy served as the measure of repertoire diversity, while the Gini coefficient captured V-J evenness. Public clonotypes were defined as clonotypes shared by more than one individual. In-frame beta chains were kept once TCRdb had trimmed the public reads at Q25 with fastp and called clones with MiXCR. One record per CDR3 amino acid sequence lists the most common genes and DNA. It is TCRdb's table, rather than the study itself, that gives the V and J calls and clone size. The sample contains approximately 400,000 distinct CDR3 sequences, 15% of them found a single time. Together, the top ten hold over 7.5% of the sample.

The investigation overall reported the following: Persistent disease showed preferential use of TRBV28, TRBJ1-2 and TRBJ2-5, whereas newly diagnosed disease favored TRBV20-1 and TRBJ2-1. Sequencing and analysis were restricted to the TCR beta chain. Only peripheral blood was studied, because thyroid tissue, the primary lesion, was inaccessible. The authors noted that the small sample size was a limitation that may lower accuracy. More public clonotypes were shared among persistent patients (under 3,000) than among newly diagnosed patients (966). Persistent Graves' disease patients showed lower TCR Shannon entropy and fewer highly expanded clones than newly diagnosed patients, suggesting clonal expansion.

Inclusive of the bounding cysteine and phenylalanine, the CDR3 is 15 residues long. Just the 45-base CDR3 DNA is kept, in frame starting at base 1. The germline V gene supplies CDR1 SNHLY and CDR2 FYNNEI. Trimming at the junction amounts to 0 bases on V and 1 base on J, and the germline ends lie 9 bases apart. These data were also filed under a second study, of T cells in Graves' hyperthyroidism and ophthalmopathy. As described in the second report: Stable Graves' hyperthyroidism was defined as no progression to ophthalmopathy during 18 months of follow-up. Hyperthyroidism patients were newly diagnosed, with disease duration under 2 months, and aged 18 to 65 years. Any patient with an uncontrolled infection, another autoimmune disease, pregnancy or lactation was excluded. Diagnoses relied on clinical symptoms, serum thyroxine and TRAb, thyroid ultrasound and orbital computed tomography. The TCR CDR3 was subjected to a first round of RT-PCR using the HTBI primer set and the Qiagen OneStep RT-PCR kit. Most expanded thyroid clonotypes (frequency above 0.001) were also detected in blood, suggesting blood repertoires may reflect thyroid immune responses. A model built on a 13 V-J signature distinguished ophthalmopathy from stable hyperthyroidism, reaching around 88% sensitivity and under 84% specificity in cross-validation and 80%/75% in testing. In validation, progression to ophthalmopathy was predicted by the model with 65% to 71% sensitivity and 72.22% specificity, a median of about 6.4 months before onset. To identify TCR V-J signatures that set the groups apart, the researchers used a discovery cohort of about a hundred patients, made up of 43 with Graves' ophthalmopathy and about 60 with stable Graves' hyperthyroidism. Prospective prediction of ophthalmopathy was tested in an independent validation cohort consisting of roughly 20 hyperthyroidism patients and around 17 patients who later progressed to ophthalmopathy. The 95 to 100 discovery patients were divided at random into training and test sets in a 7:3 ratio. In about 6 Graves' hyperthyroidism patients, the study also compared T-cell repertoires from thyroid tissue with T-cell repertoires from blood. Following sampling, methimazole starting at 30 mg daily was given to hyperthyroidism patients, and high-dose intravenous methylprednisolone was given to ophthalmopathy patients. Libraries were constructed in a second round of multiplex PCR, after which size selection and purification were performed. The libraries were sequenced on an Illumina HiSeq2000 using paired-end 100 bp reads. SOAPnuke was used to process the raw data, removing reads that contained adapters or uncalled bases, had a mean Phred below 15, or lacked an exact match to the constant primer or identifier. COPE v1.2.5 was used to merge high-quality paired reads, and clonotypes were defined as unique nucleotide sequences. Clonotypes were aligned to IMGT TRBV, TRBD and TRBJ reference segments using MiTCR v1.1. The analysis included only V-J combinations with a frequency above 0.0001, which together covered 99% to 99.2% of the repertoires. The TCS score was defined as F50 (clonal expansion) divided by E x V (chaos), with BLOSUM62-based TCRdist calculated between CDR3 peptides within each V-J. Welch's t-statistics and random forest reduced fewer than 600 V-J features to under 15, which were used in a naive Bayes classifier (R e1071). No statistical method was used to set the sample size in advance, and investigators knew the group allocation. The paper describes TCR Vbeta CDR3 sequencing of 135 peripheral blood samples, made up of about 40 ophthalmopathy patients, roughly 80 hyperthyroidism patients and 17 progressor patients.

Rearrangement joined TRBV2 to TRBJ1-1, with the D gene too uncertain to name. The receptor was derived from a woman in her thirties or forties with Graves disease. Donor details come from another sample of the same person, matched by shared clones. Specimen: peripheral blood mononuclear cells (PBMCs), collected at new diagnosis, from a patient treated with antithyroid drugs. The DNA sequence follows: TGTGCCAGCAGTGAAGCAGCGGTATGGAACACTGAAGCTTTCTTT. It encodes CASSEAAVWNTEAFF.